This T cell receptor (beta chain) comes out of a study of CD8 T cells in ankylosing spondylitis. Study-level points and caveats: Reported data indicate significant enrichment of disease-linked clones within matched ankylosing spondylitis synovial fluid. Apparently characteristic of ankylosing spondylitis blood was a TCR beta motif (fewer than 10 highly homologous variants).

This clonotype was seen many times. As yet, its antigen is unknown. The authors made TCR beta libraries by quantitative 5'-RACE with molecular barcodes. TCRdb analysed the 5' RACE reads with MiXCR anew, one entry per CDR3 protein. The data show about 130,000 distinct CDR3 sequences, with around 7.9% seen just once and 9.5% to 15% held by the top ten. Germline V CDR1 and CDR2: DFQATT, SNEGSKA (reference sequence). Trimming cost V 5 bases and J 6 bases, with 14 bases left between them. The CDR3 is made up of 14 amino acids. The sequence came from a female donor with ankylosing spondylitis or in good health (not recorded which). Material: blood, either unsorted or a sorted T cell fraction (not recorded which). This chain connects TRBV20-1 to TRBJ1-6; D is possibly TRBD1 (5 bases). The CDR3 is CSASRDGINSPLHF. As DNA, the CDR3 is TGCAGTGCTTCCCGGGACGGAATTAATTCACCCCTCCACTTT.